A single sample is the source of the 17 T cell receptor beta chains below, sequenced in a study of shared clonotypes between healthy human individuals. Here immunoSEQ multiplex PCR was the method, and the copy in TCRdb shows in-frame clones only, minus some. In the table there are about 2.3 million clones, roughly 90% of which are singletons. The sequencing sample was made of naive CD4+ T cells from PBMCs. The subset was: CD45RA+ positively selected. The receptors come from a man aged 18 to 30 in good health. Some clones in this sample may be carry-over from other donors' samples.

The chain links TRBV19 to TRBJ1-5; no clear D gene. Germline V gives CDR1 LNHDA, CDR2 SQIVND (reference sequence). Between the trimmed V and J ends, which lost 4 bases and 0 bases, there was a span of 7 bases. This CDR3 region has 14 residues. The CDR3 loop is CASSRAYSNQPQHF. The CDR3 region has the DNA TGTGCCAGTAGTAGGGCATATAGCAATCAGCCCCAGCATTTT.

J is TRBJ2-4 and V is TRBV19; 8 bases agree with TRBD2. The CDR3 contains 14 residues. V dropped 10 bases and J dropped 6; count of bases not matched to a gene: 11. Germline values: CDR1 LNHDA, CDR2 SQIVND (reference sequence). CDR3 sequence: CATTDLAGINIQYF. The CDR3 bases are TGTGCCACCACCGACCTAGCGGGTATAAACATTCAGTACTTC.

The CDR3 protein is CASSDSTLAPQHF. In DNA form, the CDR3 reads TGTGCCAGCAGTGACTCTACGTTGGCGCCCCAGCATTTT. The J gene is TRBJ1-5, the V gene TRBV6-4; D remains ambiguous. The CDR3 consists of 13 residues. The germline V gene has CDR1 MRHNA and CDR2 SNTAGT. V lost 0 bases to trimming and J lost 9 bases, with 9 bases between them.

V is TRBV28 and J is TRBJ2-7; 8 nucleotides agree with TRBD1. The CDR3 is made up of 15 amino acids. The ends lost 5 bases at V and 2 bases at J; junction bases unmatched: 8. Germline loops: CDR1 MDHEN, CDR2 SYDVKM. The CDR3 DNA follows: TGTGCCAGCAGTACAGGGGGTTGGGGTCCCTACGAGCAGTACTTC. Its protein product is CASSTGGWGPYEQYF. Full variable domain (remainder filled in from reference TRBV28 and TRBJ2-7): DVKVTQSSRYLVKRTGEKVFLECVQDMDHENMFWYRQDPGLGLRLIYFSYDVKMKEKGDIPEGYSVSREKKERFSLILESASTNQTSMYLCASSTGGWGPYEQYFGPGTRLTVT.

This clone was seen a single time. The rearrangement uses TRBV21-1 and TRBJ2-7; the D call of TRBD2 is as the table states it, not checked on the DNA. TRBV21-1 is a pseudogene locus. The CDR3 loop spans 15 amino acids. CDR3 amino acids: CASSKITSGPYEQYF. DNA of the CDR3: TGTGCCAGCAGCAAGATAACTAGCGGGCCCTACGAGCAGTACTTC.

This clone was counted between two and nine times. The same CDR3 also results from other DNA sequences found in this sample. This chain uses TRBV5-1 with TRBJ1-5; 8 positions match TRBD1. CDR3 length: 13 amino acids. Germline lookup yields CDR1 SGHRS and CDR2 YFSETQ. J gave up 5 bases and V 4 bases, and 2 bases lay outside the gene matches. CDR3 coding DNA: TGCGCCAGCAGCCTGGACAGGGATCAGCCCCAGCATTTT. It translates to CASSLDRDQPQHF.

This chain uses TRBV15 with TRBJ1-3; D not resolved. The germline gives CDR1 LNHNV, CDR2 YYDKDF (reference sequence). V was shortened by 1 base and J by 0 bases, with 4 bases between the two germline ends. The CDR3 contains 14 residues. The CDR3 loop reads CATSRAVSGNTIYF. CDR3 nucleotides: TGTGCCACCAGCAGAGCGGTCTCTGGAAACACCATATATTTT.

The gene calls are TRBV7-3 and TRBJ2-5; TRBD2 agrees at 11 bases. Unmatched junction bases numbered 14, after V lost 3 bases and J lost 2 bases. This CDR3 is built from 19 residues. CDR1 is SGHTA and CDR2 is FQGTGA in the germline V gene. The CDR3 loop is CASSFSHRATSGEQETQYF. CDR3 nucleotides: TGTGCCAGCAGCTTCAGCCACAGGGCGACTAGCGGGGAACAAGAGACCCAGTACTTC. Supplemented by reference TRBV7-3 and TRBJ2-5, the full variable domain reads GAGVSQTPSNKVTEKGKYVELRCDPISGHTALYWYRQSLGQGPEFLIYFQGTGAADDSGLPNDRFFAVRPEGSVSTLKIQRTERGDSAVYLCASSFSHRATSGEQETQYFGPGTRLLVL.

This clone has only one observation. Other nucleotide sequences from this sample produce the same CDR3. Here the CDR3 DNA reads TGCGCCAGCAGCTTAGGGGGCACCTACGAGCAGTACTTC. Translation gives CASSLGGTYEQYF. The chain uses TRBV5-1 and TRBJ2-7, with 7 positions matching TRBD1. The CDR3 length is 13 residues. Germline lookup yields CDR1 SGHRS and CDR2 YFSETQ. V trimming: 2 bases; J trimming: 2 bases; junction bases outside the gene matches: 1.

V is TRBV7-2 and J is TRBJ1-5; TRBD1 matches 7 bases. V lost 4 bases and J lost 1; bases outside the gene matches: 10. Germline-derived CDR1 and CDR2 are SGHTA and FQGNSA. The CDR3 consists of 17 residues. CDR3 nucleotides: TGTGCCAGCAGCTCCCGGTGGACAGGTTCGAGCAATCAGCCCCAGCATTTT. Its protein is CASSSRWTGSSNQPQHF.

This sequence joins TRBV18 and TRBJ1-4; weak D call: TRBD1 (6 bases). CDR1 is KGHSH, CDR2 LQKENI, per germline. This CDR3 region has 16 residues. Trimming took 4 bases from V and 5 from J, leaving 17 bases between them. CDR3 sequence reads: CASSRDQGRVNEKLFF. CDR3 coding DNA: TGTGCCAGCTCACGAGACCAGGGGAGGGTCAATGAAAAACTGTTTTTT.

The CDR3 here is CASSQGVWETQYF. CDR3 in DNA: TGCGCCAGCAGCCAAGGAGTCTGGGAGACCCAGTACTTC. The chain uses TRBV4-3 and TRBJ2-5; no clear D. CDR1 is LGHNA and CDR2 is YSLEER in the germline V gene. V lost 1 base, J lost 5 bases, and 8 bases lay in between. This CDR3 is built from 13 residues.

This clone was seen only once. The V and J genes are TRBV6-1 and TRBJ2-7; 8 nucleotides agree with TRBD2. From germline, CDR1 is MNHNS and CDR2 SASEGT. V dropped 6 bases and J dropped 0; count of bases not matched to a gene: 4. CDR3 size: 14 residues. CDR3: CASSIAGTSYEQYF. The CDR3 DNA follows: TGTGCCAGCAGCATAGCGGGGACCTCCTACGAGCAGTACTTC.

This sequence joins TRBV21-1 and TRBJ2-3; TRBD1, the D gene given by the table, was not confirmed from the DNA. TRBV21-1 is annotated as a pseudogene. CDR3 length: 17 residues. Here the CDR3 DNA reads TGTGCCAGCAGCAAAAGGGGGCCCAGGGGAGCCACAGATACGCAGTATTTT. The encoded protein is CASSKRGPRGATDTQYF.

J is TRBJ2-1 and V is TRBV7-2, with 10 positions matching TRBD2. V shed 3 bases, J shed 8 bases, and the junction held 10 bases outside the gene matches. Germline loops: CDR1 SGHTA, CDR2 FQGNSA. CDR3 length: 16 amino acids. The CDR3 bases are TGTGCCAGCAGCTTGTGGCTAGCGGGAGCGGCGGATGAGCAGTTCTTC. Its protein product is CASSLWLAGAADEQFF.

The rearrangement joins TRBV4-1 to TRBJ2-3, with no clear D. The V end was cut by 0 bases, the J end by 1 base, with 11 bases between. Germline CDR1 MGHRA, CDR2 YSYEKL. This CDR3 is built from 16 residues. The CDR3 DNA is TGCGCCAGCAGCCAAGACAGAGGCACGGGCACAGATACGCAGTATTTT. Protein: CASSQDRGTGTDTQYF.

This sequence joins TRBV5-1 and TRBJ2-3, with 10 bases that match TRBD2. Germline CDR1 is SGHRS and CDR2 is YFSETQ. The CDR3 length is 16 residues. V shed 0 bases, J shed 6 bases, and the junction held 7 bases outside the gene matches. The CDR3 DNA follows: TGCGCCAGCAGCTTGGGACTAGCGGGTTATTTGGATACGCAGTATTTT. Amino acid sequence: CASSLGLAGYLDTQYF.